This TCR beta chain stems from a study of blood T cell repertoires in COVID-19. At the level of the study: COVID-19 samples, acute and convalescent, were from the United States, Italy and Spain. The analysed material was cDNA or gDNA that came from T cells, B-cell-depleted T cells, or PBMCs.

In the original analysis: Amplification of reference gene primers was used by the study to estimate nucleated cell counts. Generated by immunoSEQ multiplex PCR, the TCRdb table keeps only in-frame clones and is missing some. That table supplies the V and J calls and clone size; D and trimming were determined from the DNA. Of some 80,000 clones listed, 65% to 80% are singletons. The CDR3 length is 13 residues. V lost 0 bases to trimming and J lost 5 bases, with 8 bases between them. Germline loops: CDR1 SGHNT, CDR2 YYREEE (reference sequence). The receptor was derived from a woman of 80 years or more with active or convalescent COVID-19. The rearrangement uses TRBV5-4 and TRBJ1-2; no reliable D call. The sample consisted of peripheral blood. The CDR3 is CASSLDTGYGYTF. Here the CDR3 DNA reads TGTGCCAGCAGCTTGGATACGGGATATGGCTACACCTTC.